Given below is one T cell receptor (beta chain) in context. Its specificity is unknown. The entry originates in a study of T cells in women clearing cervical HPV infection. Study conclusions and caveats: Richness differences could reflect unmeasured T-cell content per sample.

The assay was immunoSEQ multiplex PCR, and TCRdb's table has in-frame clones only and misses some. Here the sample table reports about 39,000 clones. The receptor was isolated from a woman between 18 and 75 years old with a cervical HPV16 infection that either progressed to CIN3+ or cleared (not recorded which). The specimen was blood buffy coat.

CDR3 amino acids: CASSATGNNQPQHF. The CDR3 bases that were read are TGTGCCAGCAGTGCGACAGGGAACAATCAGCCC. The chain employs TRBV2 and TRBJ1-5; 7 positions match TRBD1. The missing CDR3 end, 3 residues past where the read stops, is filled in from the germline J gene. Germline loops: CDR1 SNHLY, CDR2 FYNNEI. Trimming removed 4 bases from V and 3 bases from J; junction bases left unmatched: 3. This CDR3 has 14 residues. The complete variable domain, with remaining parts taken from reference TRBV2 and TRBJ1-5, reads EPEVTQTPSHQVTQMGQEVILRCVPISNHLYFYWYRQILGQKVEFLVSFYNNEISEKSEIFDDQFSVERPDGSNFTLKIRSTKLEDSAMYFCASSATGNNQPQHFGDGTRLSIL.